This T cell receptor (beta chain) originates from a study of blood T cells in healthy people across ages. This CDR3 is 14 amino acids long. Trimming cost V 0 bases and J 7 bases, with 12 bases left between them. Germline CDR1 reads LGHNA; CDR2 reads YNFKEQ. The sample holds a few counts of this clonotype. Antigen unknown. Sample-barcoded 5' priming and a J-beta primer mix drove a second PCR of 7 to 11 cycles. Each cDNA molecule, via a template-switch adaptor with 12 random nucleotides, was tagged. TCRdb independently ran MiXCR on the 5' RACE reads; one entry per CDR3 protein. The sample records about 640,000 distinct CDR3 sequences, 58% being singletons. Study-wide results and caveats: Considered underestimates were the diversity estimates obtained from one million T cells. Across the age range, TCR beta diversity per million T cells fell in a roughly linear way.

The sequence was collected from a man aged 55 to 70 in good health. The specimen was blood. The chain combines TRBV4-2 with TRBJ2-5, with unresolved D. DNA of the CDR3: TGTGCCAGCAGCCAAGATACGGCTCCGGTGACCCAGTACTTC. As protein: CASSQDTAPVTQYF.